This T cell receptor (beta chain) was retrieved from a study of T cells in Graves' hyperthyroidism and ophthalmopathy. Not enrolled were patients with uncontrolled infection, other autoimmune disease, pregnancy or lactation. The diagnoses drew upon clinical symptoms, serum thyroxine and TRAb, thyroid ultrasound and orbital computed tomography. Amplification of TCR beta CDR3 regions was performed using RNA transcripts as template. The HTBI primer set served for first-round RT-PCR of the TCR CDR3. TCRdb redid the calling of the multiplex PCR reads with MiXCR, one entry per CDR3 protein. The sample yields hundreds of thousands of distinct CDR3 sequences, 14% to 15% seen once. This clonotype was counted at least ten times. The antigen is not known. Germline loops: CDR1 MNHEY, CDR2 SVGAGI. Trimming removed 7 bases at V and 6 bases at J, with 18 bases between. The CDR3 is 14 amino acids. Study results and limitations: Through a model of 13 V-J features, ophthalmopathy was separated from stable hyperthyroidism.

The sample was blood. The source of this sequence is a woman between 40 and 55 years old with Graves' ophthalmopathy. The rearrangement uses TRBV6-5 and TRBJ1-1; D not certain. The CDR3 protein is CASTPGLVIAEAFF. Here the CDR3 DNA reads TGTGCCAGCACCCCTGGACTAGTAATCGCTGAAGCTTTCTTT.